The text below deals with one T cell receptor (beta chain). No cognate antigen has been identified for it. The sample holds no much larger clone one base away, and base qualities are not on file. This record comes from a study of OX40 agonist ivuxolimab in advanced cancers. As for the study more broadly: The costimulatory receptor OX40 (CD134) was targeted by ivuxolimab, a fully human IgG2 agonistic monoclonal antibody. Intravenous ivuxolimab was administered to patients every 2 weeks at six dose levels: 0.01, 0.1, 0.3, 1.5, 3 and 10 mg/kg. Of the roughly 52 dose-escalation patients, hepatocellular carcinoma was present in approximately 20, melanoma in roughly 15, renal cell carcinoma in 9 and head and neck cancer in 9. The dose-escalation cohort was around 84% male with a mean age of about 65 years, ranging from about 20 to 85. Prior anti-PD-1, anti-PD-L1 or anti-CTLA-4 therapy was permitted, and checkpoint inhibitors had been received by about 44% of dose-escalation patients. Three dose-escalation patients achieved partial responses, one with hepatocellular carcinoma and two with cutaneous melanoma. The point of sequencing TCRbeta in the periphery was to test whether ivuxolimab changed TCR sequence diversity and drove clonal T-cell expansion. The paper describes the monotherapy dose-escalation part (N ≈ 52 patients) of the phase I trial of ivuxolimab. The paper's findings and limits, for the study overall: After ivuxolimab, more expanded clones were found on average in CD8+ T cells than in CD4+ T cells. Low levels of normalized T-cell clonal expansion were also seen in some patients who did not respond. At doses of 0.1 to 3.0 mg/kg, clonal expansion of both CD4+ and CD8+ blood T cells was observed from baseline to week 6. In the 0.1-3.0 mg/kg groups, partial responders were among the patients with the lowest normalized peripheral clonal expansion, particularly in CD8+ T cells. The antigen specificity of the peripheral T cells that underwent clonal expansion was not determined.

Patients with a history of autoimmune disease or receiving systemic immunosuppression were excluded from the trial. Peripheral blood for TCR sequencing was drawn from every dose cohort at baseline, at cycle 4 day 1 and at cycle 7 day 1. The samples were taken from a phase I, first-in-human, multicenter, open-label dose-escalation trial of ivuxolimab. Adults with locally advanced or metastatic head and neck squamous cell, hepatocellular, melanoma or renal cell carcinoma were enrolled in the trial. CD4+ and CD8+ T cells were sorted separately from peripheral blood before TCR sequencing. Genomic DNA was extracted from sorted cells for sequencing of the TCRbeta CDR3 region. TCRbeta CDR3 regions were sequenced using the immunoSEQ Assay. TCRdb holds this immuneACCESS table with in-frame rearrangements only. Some clones are missing; in checked studies, unresolved V genes explain under half, and the rest has no known cause. The sample includes tens of thousands of clones, with approximately 78% observed a single time. The ten largest clones represent roughly 0.4% of the sample.

This sequence was found in an adult with an advanced solid tumor such as melanoma, head and neck, liver or kidney cancer. The input for sequencing was CD4+ or CD8+ T cells sorted from blood, taken in a trial of the OX40 agonist ivuxolimab.

In nucleotide form, the sequence is TGTGCCAGCAGCTTAGGAGGGGGCACTGAAAAACTGTTTTTT. It translates as CASSLGGGTEKLFF. The V and J segments used are TRBV7-2 and TRBJ1-4; TRBD1 fits 7 bases in the junction. The junction shows trimming of 1 base on V and 7 bases on J, and the gene matches do not reach 3 bases of it. The germline V gene sets CDR1 to SGHTA and CDR2 to FQGNSA. The CDR3 spans 14 residues, from the cysteine through the phenylalanine. The DNA shown is the 42-base CDR3, in frame from base 1.